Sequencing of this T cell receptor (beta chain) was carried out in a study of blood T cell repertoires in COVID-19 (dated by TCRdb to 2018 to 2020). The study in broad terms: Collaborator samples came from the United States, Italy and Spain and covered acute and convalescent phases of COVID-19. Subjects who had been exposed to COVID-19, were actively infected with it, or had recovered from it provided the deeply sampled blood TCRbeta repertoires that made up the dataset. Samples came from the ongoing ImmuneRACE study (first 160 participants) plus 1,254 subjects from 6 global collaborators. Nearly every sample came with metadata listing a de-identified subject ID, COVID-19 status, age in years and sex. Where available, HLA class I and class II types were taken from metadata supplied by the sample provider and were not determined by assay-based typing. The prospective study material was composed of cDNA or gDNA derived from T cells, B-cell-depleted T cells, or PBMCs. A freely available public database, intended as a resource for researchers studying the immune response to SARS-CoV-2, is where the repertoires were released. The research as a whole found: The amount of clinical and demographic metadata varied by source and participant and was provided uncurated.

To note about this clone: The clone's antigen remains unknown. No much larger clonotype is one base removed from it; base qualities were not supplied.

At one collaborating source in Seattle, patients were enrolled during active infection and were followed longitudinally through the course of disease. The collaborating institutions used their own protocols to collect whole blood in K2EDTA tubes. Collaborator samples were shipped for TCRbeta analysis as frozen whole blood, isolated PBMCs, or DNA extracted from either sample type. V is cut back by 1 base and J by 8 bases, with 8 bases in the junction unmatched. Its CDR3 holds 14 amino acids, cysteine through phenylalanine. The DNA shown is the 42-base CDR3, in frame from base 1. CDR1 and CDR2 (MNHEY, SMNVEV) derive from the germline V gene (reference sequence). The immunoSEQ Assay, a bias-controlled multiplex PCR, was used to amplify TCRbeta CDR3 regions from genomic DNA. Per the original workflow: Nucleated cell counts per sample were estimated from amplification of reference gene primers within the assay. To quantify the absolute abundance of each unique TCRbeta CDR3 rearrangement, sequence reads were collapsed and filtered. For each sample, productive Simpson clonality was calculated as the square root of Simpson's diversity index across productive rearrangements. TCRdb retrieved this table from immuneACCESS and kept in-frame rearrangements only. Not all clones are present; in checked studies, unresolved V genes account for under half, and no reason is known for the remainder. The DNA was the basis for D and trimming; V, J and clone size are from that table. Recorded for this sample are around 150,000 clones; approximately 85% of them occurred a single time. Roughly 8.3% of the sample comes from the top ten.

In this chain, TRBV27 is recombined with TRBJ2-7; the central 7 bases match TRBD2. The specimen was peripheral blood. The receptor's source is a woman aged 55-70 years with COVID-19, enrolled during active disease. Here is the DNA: TGTGCCAGCAGTTTATACCCGGGAGGTGTGAAGCAGTACTTC. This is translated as CASSLYPGGVKQYF.